A single sample gave rise to the 21 T cell receptor beta chains below, sequenced in a study of OX40 agonist ivuxolimab in advanced cancers. The repertoire was sequenced with immunoSEQ multiplex PCR; TCRdb's copy has only in-frame clones and lacks some. The data contain around 57,000 clones, about 90% of them singletons. Sequences were derived from CD4+ or CD8+ T cells sorted from blood, sampled in a trial of the OX40 agonist ivuxolimab. These receptors were obtained from an adult with an advanced solid tumor such as melanoma, head and neck, liver or kidney cancer.

A single count supports this clone. The V call is TRBV2, the J call TRBJ2-2, with TRBD2 matching 15 bases. The CDR3 spans 17 residues. Looked up from germline, CDR1 is SNHLY and CDR2 is FYNNEI. With V trimmed by 4 bases and J by 6 bases, 6 bases remained unmatched. The CDR3 loop reads CASSVLGLAGGPGELFF. The CDR3, as DNA: TGTGCCAGCAGTGTCCTTGGACTAGCGGGAGGGCCCGGGGAGCTGTTTTTT. Full variable domain (rest looked up from reference TRBV2 and TRBJ2-2): EPEVTQTPSHQVTQMGQEVILRCVPISNHLYFYWYRQILGQKVEFLVSFYNNEISEKSEIFDDQFSVERPDGSNFTLKIRSTKLEDSAMYFCASSVLGLAGGPGELFFGEGSRLTVL.

The V call is TRBV5-6, the J call TRBJ1-1; D uncertain. This CDR3 has 12 residues. Germline assignment: CDR1 SGHDT and CDR2 YYEEEE. V was cut by 0 bases and J by 8 bases, with 8 bases left in between. CDR3 region: CASSLDGPEAFF. Here the CDR3 DNA reads TGTGCCAGCAGCTTGGACGGCCCGGAAGCTTTCTTT. Full variable domain (rest looked up from reference TRBV5-6 and TRBJ1-1): DAGVTQSPTHLIKTRGQQVTLRCSPKSGHDTVSWYQQALGQGPQFIFQYYEEEERQRGNFPDRFSGHQFPNYSSELNVNALLLGDSALYLCASSLDGPEAFFGQGTRLTVV.

This rearrangement joins TRBV28 to TRBJ2-3; D not resolved. Germline V gene lookup returns CDR1 MDHEN and CDR2 SYDVKM. The CDR3 is 16 residues long. The germline V and J ends were trimmed by 3 bases and 2 bases, with 15 bases remaining between them. The CDR3 spells CASSFPPESITDTQYF. DNA for the CDR3: TGTGCCAGCAGTTTTCCGCCAGAGAGTATCACAGATACGCAGTATTTT.

V is TRBV29-1 and J is TRBJ2-5, with a possible D match to TRBD1 (6 bases). The V gene lost 1 base and the J gene lost 7 bases, with 16 bases spanning the gap. This CDR3 contains 14 residues. Germline assignment: CDR1 SQVTM and CDR2 ANQGSEA. The DNA for the CDR3 is TGCAGCGTTGAAGGGTGGCAGGGGAGTGGGACCCAGTACTTC. Translation gives CSVEGWQGSGTQYF.

CDR3 protein: CASSLWATSYNEQFF. CDR3 nucleotides: TGCGCCAGCAGCTTATGGGCTACCTCCTACAATGAGCAGTTCTTC. The chain joins TRBV5-1 to TRBJ2-1, with D hard to call. The V end lost 2 bases, the J end lost 0 bases, and 9 bases lay between the germline ends. Germline values: CDR1 SGHRS, CDR2 YFSETQ. This CDR3 contains 15 residues.

On this clone: One end of the junction fails to match germline, which may point to a read error. The chain recombines TRBV27 with TRBJ1-2; 9 positions agree with TRBD1. The CDR3 consists of 14 residues. The germline CDR1 and CDR2 sequences are MNHEY and SMNVEV (reference sequence). CDR3 bases: TGTGCCAGCAGTACCGGGACAGGGTTCTATAGCTACACCTTC. It yields the protein CASSTGTGFYSYTF.

The chain recombines TRBV4-2 with TRBJ2-7; 11 bases align to TRBD1. V shed 0 bases and J 3 bases; nucleotides not matched to a gene: 4. CDR3 length equals 16 residues. Germline-derived CDR1 and CDR2 are LGHNA and YNFKEQ. This chain's CDR3 is CASSQDPGTGGYEQYF. Here the CDR3 DNA reads TGTGCCAGCAGCCAAGATCCCGGGACAGGGGGCTACGAGCAGTACTTC.

This chain connects TRBV6-6 to TRBJ1-4; maybe TRBD1 (5 bases). The V end lost 4 bases, the J end lost 8 bases, and 11 bases lay between the germline ends. This CDR3 is 13 amino acids long. Germline CDR1 is MNHNY and CDR2 is SVGAGI (reference sequence). CDR3 in amino acids: CASSWGKVEKLFF. In DNA, the CDR3 is TGTGCCAGCAGTTGGGGGAAGGTGGAAAAACTGTTTTTT.

The chain recombines TRBV19 with TRBJ2-1; possible D gene TRBD2, 5 bases. With 0 bases removed from V and 3 bases from J, the gap between germline ends came to 12 bases. Germline loops: CDR1 LNHDA, CDR2 SQIVND (reference sequence). CDR3 size: 16 residues. DNA of the CDR3: TGTGCCAGTAGTATAGACGGGGAGACCTTCTACAATGAGCAGTTCTTC. Protein product: CASSIDGETFYNEQFF.

The chain links TRBV7-3 to TRBJ2-1; 8 positions match TRBD2. The CDR3 consists of 15 residues. The V segment lost 2 bases and the J segment 6 bases; nucleotides outside the gene matches: 6. Germline CDR1 SGHTA, CDR2 FQGTGA. This chain's CDR3 is CASSLAGLAGNEQFF. CDR3 DNA sequence: TGTGCCAGCAGCTTAGCTGGCCTAGCGGGCAATGAGCAGTTCTTC.

The chain recombines TRBV9 with TRBJ2-7; D unresolved. V was pared by 0 bases and J by 0 bases, with 4 bases between. This CDR3 contains 13 residues. Germline loops: CDR1 SGDLS, CDR2 YYNGEE. The CDR3: CASSVGSSYEQYF. For the CDR3, the DNA is TGTGCCAGCAGCGTAGGGTCCTCCTACGAGCAGTACTTC.

This clone occurred once. The genes are TRBV7-2 and TRBJ2-3; no clear D gene. This CDR3 region has 11 residues. Trimming cost V 5 bases and J 4 bases, with 4 bases left between them. CDR1 is SGHTA, CDR2 FQGNSA, per germline. CDR3 protein: CASSDPDTQYF. In DNA, the CDR3 is TGTGCCAGCAGCGATCCAGATACGCAGTATTTT. Full variable domain (missing parts from reference TRBV7-2 and TRBJ2-3): GAGVSQSPSNKVTEKGKDVELRCDPISGHTALYWYRQSLGQGLEFLIYFQGNSAPDKSGLPSDRFSAERTGGSVSTLTIQRTQQEDSAVYLCASSDPDTQYFGPGTRLTVL.

The J gene is TRBJ1-2, the V gene TRBV5-8; the D gene is possibly TRBD1 (5 bases). The V and J ends lost 5 bases and 4 bases respectively, with 18 bases between them. The CDR3 is made up of 15 amino acids. Germline lookup yields CDR1 SGHTS and CDR2 YDEGEE. The CDR3 reads CASRPRDESFYGYTF. The CDR3 bases are TGTGCCAGCAGACCCCGGGACGAGAGTTTCTATGGCTACACCTTC.

This clone was recorded only once. The V call is TRBV19, the J call TRBJ1-2; no clear D gene. This CDR3 comprises 15 residues. V was cut by 0 bases and J by 8 bases, with 16 bases left in between. CDR1 LNHDA and CDR2 SQIVND come from the germline V gene (reference sequence). The CDR3, as DNA: TGTGCCAGTAGTATAGACGGGAACTACCCTTTCGGCTACACCTTC. This sequence encodes CASSIDGNYPFGYTF.

The CDR3 spells CASSPKSKTQYF. CDR3 DNA: TGTGCCAGCAGCCCTAAGTCGAAGACCCAGTACTTC. The chain links TRBV14 to TRBJ2-5; D ambiguous. Germline loops: CDR1 SGHDN, CDR2 FVKESK. CDR3 length: 12 amino acids. V lost 4 bases to trimming and J lost 6 bases, with 9 bases between them.

The chain has TRBV2 and TRBJ1-2; tentatively, D is TRBD1 (5 bases). CDR1 SNHLY and CDR2 FYNNEI come from the germline V gene. Trimming shortened V by 8 bases and J by 3 bases, and 16 bases separated the two germline ends. The CDR3 runs 14 residues. The CDR3 region has the DNA TGTGCCAGCTGGGGGACGGGCGTCGACTATGGCTACACCTTC. Amino acid sequence: CASWGTGVDYGYTF.

The chain has TRBV27 and TRBJ1-1, with D unclear. Germline V gene data show CDR1 as MNHEY and CDR2 as SMNVEV (reference sequence). Trimming pared 3 bases from V and 4 bases from J, leaving 9 bases between. This CDR3 has 13 residues. CDR3 in DNA: TGTGCCAGCAGTTTCTCCGGACGCACTGAAGCTTTCTTT. It encodes CASSFSGRTEAFF.

The rearrangement links TRBV5-6 to TRBJ2-1, with 8 bases lining up with TRBD1. The CDR3 runs to 15 residues. The J segment lost 8 bases and the V segment lost 0 bases, leaving 7 bases of the junction unmatched. Germline V gene lookup returns CDR1 SGHDT and CDR2 YYEEEE. CDR3 DNA sequence: TGTGCCAGCAGCTTGGCGGGACAGGTGTTAGATGAGCAGTTCTTC. This codes for CASSLAGQVLDEQFF.

This chain's CDR3 is CASSPGASGGNYNEQFF. Here the CDR3 DNA reads TGTGCCAGCAGCCCCGGAGCTAGCGGGGGAAATTACAATGAGCAGTTCTTC. The V call is TRBV5-8, the J call TRBJ2-1; the match to TRBD2 covers 10 bases. The CDR3 has 17 residues. V was pared by 4 bases and J by 4 bases, with 11 bases of the junction left unmatched. CDR1 is SGHTS, CDR2 YDEGEE, per germline.

CDR3 nucleotide sequence: TGCGCCAGCAGCCAAGGGCTCACTGAACACACAGATACGCAGTATTTT. The encoded protein is CASSQGLTEHTDTQYF. The chain uses TRBV4-3 and TRBJ2-3, with D unclear. Germline assignment: CDR1 LGHNA and CDR2 YSLEER. V shed 1 base and J shed 2 bases, with 13 bases lying between them. The CDR3 is 16 amino acids.

V gene TRBV28 combines with J gene TRBJ2-2; perhaps TRBD1 as D (6 bases). V was cut by 3 bases and J by 3 bases, with 11 bases left in between. The CDR3 length is 15 residues. Per germline, CDR1 MDHEN and CDR2 SYDVKM. The CDR3 DNA is TGTGCCAGCAGTTTCTACGGACAGTACACCGGGGAGCTGTTTTTT. Translating gives CASSFYGQYTGELFF.